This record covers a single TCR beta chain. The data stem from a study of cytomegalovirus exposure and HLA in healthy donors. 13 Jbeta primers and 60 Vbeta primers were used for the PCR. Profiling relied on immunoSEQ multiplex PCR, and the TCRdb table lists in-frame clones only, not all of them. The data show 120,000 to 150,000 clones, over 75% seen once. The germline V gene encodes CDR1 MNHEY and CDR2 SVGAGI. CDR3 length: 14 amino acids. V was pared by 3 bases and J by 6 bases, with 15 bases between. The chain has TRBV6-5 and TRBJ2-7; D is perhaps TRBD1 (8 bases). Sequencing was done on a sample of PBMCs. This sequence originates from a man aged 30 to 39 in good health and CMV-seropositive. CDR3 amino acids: CASSYSDREGEQYF. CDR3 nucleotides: TGTGCCAGCAGTTATTCGGACAGGGAGGGCGAGCAGTACTTC.